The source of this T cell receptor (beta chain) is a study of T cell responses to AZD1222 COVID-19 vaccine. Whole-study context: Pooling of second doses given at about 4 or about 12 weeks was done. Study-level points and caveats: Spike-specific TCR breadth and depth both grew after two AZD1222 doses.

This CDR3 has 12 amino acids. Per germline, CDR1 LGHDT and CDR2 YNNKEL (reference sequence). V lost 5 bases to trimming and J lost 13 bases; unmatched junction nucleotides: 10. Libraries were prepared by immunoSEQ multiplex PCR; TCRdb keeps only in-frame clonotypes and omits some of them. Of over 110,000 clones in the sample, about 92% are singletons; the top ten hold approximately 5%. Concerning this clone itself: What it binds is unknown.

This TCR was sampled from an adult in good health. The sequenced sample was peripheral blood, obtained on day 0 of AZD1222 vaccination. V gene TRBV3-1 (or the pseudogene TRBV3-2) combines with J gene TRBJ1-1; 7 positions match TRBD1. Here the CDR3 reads CASSGSGTEDFF. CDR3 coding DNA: TGTGCCAGCAGCGGTTCCGGGACAGAGGATTTCTTT.